The clone carrying this T cell receptor beta chain was recorded only once. The data are from a study of shared clonotypes between healthy human individuals. Donors were Caucasian adults residing in Nashville, Tennessee, USA. A split of CD4+ cells into CD45RA+ naive and CD45RA-negative memory subsets was performed. Per sorted-subset replicate PCR, input was 150 to 250 ng DNA, representing 30,000 or so T cell genomes. Clones were sequenced by immunoSEQ multiplex PCR, and TCRdb holds only the in-frame ones, with some missing. The table records about 2 million clones, over 85% of them present only once. The length of the CDR3 is 17 residues. The trim removed 3 bases at V and 4 bases at J, leaving 10 bases unmatched. Germline CDR1 reads KGHSH; CDR2 reads LQKENI.

The sequenced sample consisted of naive CD4+ T cells sorted from blood. Subset described: CD45RA+ positively selected. The sequence was collected from a man younger than 35 in good health. The rearrangement uses TRBV18 and TRBJ2-5, with TRBD1 matching over 11 bases. The CDR3 DNA reads as TGTGCCAGCTCACCTCCCCGGACAGGGGGCGGCTTAGAGACCCAGTACTTC. Protein sequence: CASSPPRTGGGLETQYF. Full variable domain (outside the CDR3, taken from reference TRBV18 and TRBJ2-5): NAGVMQNPRHLVRRRGQEARLRCSPMKGHSHVYWYRQLPEEGLKFMVYLQKENIIDESGMPKERFSAEFPKEGPSILRIQQVVRGDSAAYFCASSPPRTGGGLETQYFGPGTRLLVL.